Sequencing of this T cell receptor (beta chain) was carried out in a study of blood T cell repertoires in COVID-19 (dated by TCRdb to about 2020). Regarding the study in general: Samples covering the acute and convalescent phases of COVID-19 were provided by collaborators in the United States, Italy and Spain. The prospective study material was composed of cDNA or gDNA derived from T cells, B-cell-depleted T cells, or PBMCs. Deeply sampled blood TCRbeta repertoires from subjects exposed to, actively infected with, or recovered from COVID-19 were included in the dataset. The repertoires were released in a freely available public database intended as a resource for research on the immune response to SARS-CoV-2. The samples were drawn from two sources: the first 160 participants of the ongoing ImmuneRACE study, and fewer than 1,500 subjects contributed by 6 global collaborators. A de-identified subject ID, COVID-19 status, age in years and sex were almost always included in the sample metadata. Where available, HLA class I and class II types were taken from metadata supplied by the sample provider and were not determined by assay-based typing.

V loses 5 bases of germline sequence and J loses 4 bases, and the interval between the two ends is 18 bases. Inclusive of the bounding cysteine and phenylalanine, the CDR3 is 15 residues long. The DNA shown is the 45-base CDR3, in frame from base 1. According to the germline V gene, CDR1 reads SGHVS and CDR2 reads FQNEAQ. Broad study findings and their caveats: How much clinical and demographic metadata was included differed by source and by participant, and the metadata was provided uncurated.

Remarks on this clone: What antigen it recognizes has not been identified. One base away there is no much larger clone; base qualities are not given.

Enrolling through a virtual design, the prospective study's participants ranged in age from roughly 18 to 90 years and lived across some 22 United States geographic areas. In the prospective study, participants were assigned to cohorts based on the clinical history participants reported in a screening survey and a study questionnaire. ImmuneRACE Cohort 3 recovered participants were defined by two consecutive negative NP/OP PCR tests, healthcare professional clearance, or symptom resolution. In the prospective study, mobile phlebotomists collected whole blood, serum and a nasopharyngeal or oropharyngeal swab from each participant. Prospective study participants could optionally give additional blood draws and questionnaires over an approximately two-month period. Before DNA extraction, blood samples from the prospective study were shipped at room temperature or frozen. The immunoSEQ Assay, a bias-controlled multiplex PCR, was used to amplify TCRbeta CDR3 regions from genomic DNA. For the original study's pipeline: Within the assay, amplification of reference gene primers was used to estimate how many nucleated cells each sample contained. To quantify the absolute abundance of each unique TCRbeta CDR3 rearrangement, sequence reads were collapsed and filtered. For each sample, productive Simpson clonality was calculated by taking the square root of Simpson's diversity index across productive rearrangements. In its TCRdb copy, this immuneACCESS table keeps in-frame sequences only and misses some clones. Where compared with another copy, unresolved V genes explain less than half of these, and the others have no known cause. Clone size and the V and J calls come from that table; the DNA yielded D and trimming. This sample lists approximately 440,000 clones; 90% were detected once. The ten largest clones capture about 0.6% of the sample.

Sequencing was done on a sample of PBMCs or T cells enriched from blood (not recorded which). This receptor was identified in a man aged 18 to 29 who had recovered from COVID-19. The chain is encoded by TRBV7-8 joined to TRBJ2-7, with a weak D call of TRBD1 (5 bases match). This receptor has the CDR3 CASSASQGLKYEQYF. The sequenced DNA: TGTGCCAGCAGCGCCTCGCAGGGTTTGAAATACGAGCAGTACTTC.